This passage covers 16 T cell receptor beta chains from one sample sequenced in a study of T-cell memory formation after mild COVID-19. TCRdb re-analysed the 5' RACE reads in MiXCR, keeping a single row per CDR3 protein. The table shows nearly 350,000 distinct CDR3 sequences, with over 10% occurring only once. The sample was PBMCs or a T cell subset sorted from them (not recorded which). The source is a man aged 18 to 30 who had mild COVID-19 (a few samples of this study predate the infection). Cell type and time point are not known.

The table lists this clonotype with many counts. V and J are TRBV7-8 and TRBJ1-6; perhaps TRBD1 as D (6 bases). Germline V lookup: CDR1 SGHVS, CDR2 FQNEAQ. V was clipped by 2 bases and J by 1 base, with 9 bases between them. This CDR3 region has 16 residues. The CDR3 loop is CASSLQGYSYNSPLHF. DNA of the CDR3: TGTGCCAGCAGCTTACAGGGGTATTCCTATAATTCACCCCTCCACTTT.

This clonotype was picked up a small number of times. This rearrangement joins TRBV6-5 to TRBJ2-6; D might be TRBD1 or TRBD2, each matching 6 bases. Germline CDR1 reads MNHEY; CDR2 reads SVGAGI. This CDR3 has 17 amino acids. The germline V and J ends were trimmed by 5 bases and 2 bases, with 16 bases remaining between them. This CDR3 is CASSKARGGPGANVLTF. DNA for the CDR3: TGTGCCAGCAGTAAAGCTAGAGGGGGGCCTGGGGCCAACGTCCTGACTTTC.

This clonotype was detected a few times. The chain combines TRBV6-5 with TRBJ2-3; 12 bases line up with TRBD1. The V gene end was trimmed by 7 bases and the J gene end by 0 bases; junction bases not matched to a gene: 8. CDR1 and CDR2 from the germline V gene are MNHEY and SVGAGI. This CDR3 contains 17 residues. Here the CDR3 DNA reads TGTGCCAGCACCCGGGACAGGGGGCTTGGAAGCACAGATACGCAGTATTTT. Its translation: CASTRDRGLGSTDTQYF.

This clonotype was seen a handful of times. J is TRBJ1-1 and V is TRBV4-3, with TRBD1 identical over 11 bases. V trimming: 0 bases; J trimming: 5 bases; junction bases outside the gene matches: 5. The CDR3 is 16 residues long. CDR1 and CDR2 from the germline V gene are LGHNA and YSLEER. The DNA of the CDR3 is TGCGCCAGCAGCCAAGAAAAGGACAGGGGGCGAACTGAAGCTTTCTTT. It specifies CASSQEKDRGRTEAFF.

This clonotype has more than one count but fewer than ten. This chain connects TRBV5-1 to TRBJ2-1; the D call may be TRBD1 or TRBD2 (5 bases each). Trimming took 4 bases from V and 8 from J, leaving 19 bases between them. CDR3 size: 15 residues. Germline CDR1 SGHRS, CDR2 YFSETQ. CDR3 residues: CASSVNRGERDEQFF. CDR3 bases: TGCGCCAGCAGCGTAAACCGGGGCGAGAGGGATGAGCAGTTCTTC.

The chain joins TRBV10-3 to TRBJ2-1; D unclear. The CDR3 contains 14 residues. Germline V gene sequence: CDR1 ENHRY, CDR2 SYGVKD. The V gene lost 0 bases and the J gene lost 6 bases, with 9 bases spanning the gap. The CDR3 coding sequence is TGTGCCATCAGTGAGTCAGCACCGGTCAATGAGCAGTTCTTC. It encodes CAISESAPVNEQFF.

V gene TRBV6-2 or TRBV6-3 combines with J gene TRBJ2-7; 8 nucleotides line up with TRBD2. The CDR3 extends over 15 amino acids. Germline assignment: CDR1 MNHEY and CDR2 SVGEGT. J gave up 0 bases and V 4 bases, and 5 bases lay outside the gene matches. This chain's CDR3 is CASSLSGSSSYEQYV. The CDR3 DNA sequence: TGTGCCAGCAGTTTAAGCGGGAGCAGCTCCTACGAGCAGTACGTC.

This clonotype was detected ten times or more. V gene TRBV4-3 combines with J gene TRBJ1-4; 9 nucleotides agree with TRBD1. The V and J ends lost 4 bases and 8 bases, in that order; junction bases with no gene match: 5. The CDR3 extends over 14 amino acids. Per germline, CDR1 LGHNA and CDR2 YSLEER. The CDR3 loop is CASSRWTGDEKLFF. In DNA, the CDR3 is TGCGCCAGCAGCCGGTGGACAGGGGACGAAAAACTGTTTTTT.

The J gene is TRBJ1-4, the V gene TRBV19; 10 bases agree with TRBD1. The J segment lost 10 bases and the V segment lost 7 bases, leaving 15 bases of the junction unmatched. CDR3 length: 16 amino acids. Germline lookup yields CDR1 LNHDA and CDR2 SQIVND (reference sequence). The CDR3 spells CASNRPGQGTPAKLFF. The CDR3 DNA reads TGTGCCAGTAATCGACCGGGACAGGGGACCCCGGCAAAACTGTTTTTT.

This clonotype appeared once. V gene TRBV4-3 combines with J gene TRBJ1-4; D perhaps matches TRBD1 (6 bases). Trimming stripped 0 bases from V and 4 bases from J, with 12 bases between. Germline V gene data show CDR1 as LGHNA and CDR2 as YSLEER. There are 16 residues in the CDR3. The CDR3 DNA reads TGCGCCAGCAGCCAAGATGGGACACCTTATAATGAAAAACTGTTTTTT. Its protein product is CASSQDGTPYNEKLFF.

CDR3: CASSQVGGANQPQHF. In nucleotides, the CDR3 is TGCGCCAGCAGCCAAGTGGGAGGAGCCAATCAGCCCCAGCATTTT. The V call is TRBV4-3, the J call TRBJ1-5; D gene ambiguous. The CDR3 is 15 amino acids. Looked up from germline, CDR1 is LGHNA and CDR2 is YSLEER. Trimming took 1 base from V and 3 from J, leaving 10 bases between them.

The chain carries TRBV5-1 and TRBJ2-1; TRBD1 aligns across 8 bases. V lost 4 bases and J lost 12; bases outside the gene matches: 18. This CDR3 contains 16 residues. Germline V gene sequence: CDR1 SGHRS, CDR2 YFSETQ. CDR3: CASSPTGVVGLDGQFF. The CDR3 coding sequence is TGCGCCAGCAGCCCGACAGGGGTTGTGGGGCTGGATGGGCAGTTCTTC.

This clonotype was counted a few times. The CDR3 reads CASSLRGLDEQFF. In DNA form, the CDR3 reads TGCGCCAGCAGCTTGCGGGGGTTGGATGAGCAGTTCTTC. The rearrangement joins TRBV5-1 to TRBJ2-1, with D maybe TRBD2 (6 bases). This CDR3 comprises 13 residues. Germline CDR1 SGHRS, CDR2 YFSETQ. V was clipped by 1 base and J by 8 bases, with 10 bases between them.

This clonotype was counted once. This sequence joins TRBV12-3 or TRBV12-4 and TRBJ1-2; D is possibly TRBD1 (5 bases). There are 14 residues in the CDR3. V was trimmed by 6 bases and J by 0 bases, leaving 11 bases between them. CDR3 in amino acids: CASSRDHSNYGYTF. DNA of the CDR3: TGTGCCAGCAGCCGGGACCATTCTAACTATGGCTACACCTTC.

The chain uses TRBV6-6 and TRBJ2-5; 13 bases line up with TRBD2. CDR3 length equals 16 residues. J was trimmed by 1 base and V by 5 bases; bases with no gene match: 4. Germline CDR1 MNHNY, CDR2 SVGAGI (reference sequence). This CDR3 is CASSGLAGASQETQYF. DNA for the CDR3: TGTGCCAGCAGTGGACTAGCGGGAGCGTCCCAAGAGACCCAGTACTTC.

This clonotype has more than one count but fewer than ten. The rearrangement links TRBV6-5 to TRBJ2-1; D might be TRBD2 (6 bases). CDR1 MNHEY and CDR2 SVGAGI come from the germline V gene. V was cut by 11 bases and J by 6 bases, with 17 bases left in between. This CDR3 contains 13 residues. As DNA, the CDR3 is TGTGCCGTGAAAATGGCGGGGAGCAATGAGCAGTTCTTC. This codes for CAVKMAGSNEQFF.